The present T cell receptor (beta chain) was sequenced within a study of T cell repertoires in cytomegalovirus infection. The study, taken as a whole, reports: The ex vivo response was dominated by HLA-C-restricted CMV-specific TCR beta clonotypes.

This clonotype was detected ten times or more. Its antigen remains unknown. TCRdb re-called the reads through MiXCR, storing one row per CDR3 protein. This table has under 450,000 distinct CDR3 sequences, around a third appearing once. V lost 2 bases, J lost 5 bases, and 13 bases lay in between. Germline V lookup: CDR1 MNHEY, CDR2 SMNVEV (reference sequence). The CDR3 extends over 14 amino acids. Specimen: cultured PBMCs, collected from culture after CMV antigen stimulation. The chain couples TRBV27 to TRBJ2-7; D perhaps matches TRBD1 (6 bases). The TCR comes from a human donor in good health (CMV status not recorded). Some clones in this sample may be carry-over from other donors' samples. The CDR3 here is CASSLQGRADEQYF. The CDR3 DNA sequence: TGTGCCAGCAGTTTACAGGGGCGGGCAGACGAGCAGTACTTC.